These T cell receptor beta chains were read from a single sample in a study of cytomegalovirus exposure and HLA in healthy donors. Libraries were prepared by immunoSEQ multiplex PCR; TCRdb keeps only in-frame clonotypes and omits some of them. The repertoire consists of about 130,000 clones, with approximately 85% occurring once and the leading ten covering less than 7%. The sequencing input was PBMCs. The receptors were gathered from a woman aged 30 to 39 in good health and CMV-seropositive. Both conserved end residues are part of each CDR3. The D gene is left open where the match is weak. Rows may omit the clone size; those that give it use once, few, many or a size class.

d_gene,j_gene,abundance,len,v_gene,CDR3aa,CDR3nt
.,TRBJ2-3,once,13,TRBV5-1,CASSPGRRGTQYF,TGCGCCAGCAGCCCAGGCAGGCGGGGTACGCAGTATTTT
.,TRBJ2-1,.,18,TRBV2,CASRGWGDHSKPYNEQFF,TGTGCCAGCAGGGGCTGGGGGGACCACTCGAAGCCCTACAATGAGCAGTTCTTC
.,TRBJ2-2,.,15,TRBV28,CASSLGGRGTGELFF,TGTGCCAGCAGTCTCGGGGGTAGAGGCACCGGGGAGCTGTTTTTT
.,TRBJ1-4,.,12,TRBV6-1,CASSGETEKLFF,TGTGCCAGCAGTGGGGAGACAGAAAAACTGTTTTTT
.,TRBJ1-1,.,13,TRBV29-1,CSVEKQANTEAFF,TGCAGCGTTGAAAAGCAGGCGAACACTGAAGCTTTCTTT
TRBD2,TRBJ2-1,few,13,TRBV13,CASTSGRMNEQFF,TGTGCCAGCACCAGCGGGAGAATGAATGAGCAGTTCTTC
.,TRBJ1-2,few,13,TRBV7-2,CASSLVERYGYTF,TGTGCCAGCAGCTTAGTCGAGCGCTATGGCTACACCTTC
.,TRBJ2-5,.,16,TRBV5-1,CASSFGYGVRQETQYF,TGCGCCAGCAGCTTCGGGTACGGGGTGCGTCAAGAGACCCAGTACTTC
TRBD1,TRBJ1-4,.,16,TRBV28,CASSSDREEGSGKLFF,TGTGCCAGCAGTTCCGACAGGGAAGAGGGGTCGGGAAAACTGTTTTTT
TRBD1,TRBJ1-2,once,14,TRBV5-1,CASSSPGQGFGYTF,TGCGCCAGCAGCAGCCCGGGACAGGGGTTTGGCTACACCTTC
TRBD2,TRBJ2-7,.,14,TRBV19,CASSISGTSDEQYF,TGTGCCAGTAGTATAAGCGGGACTAGCGACGAGCAGTACTTC
.,TRBJ1-2,.,13,TRBV28,CASSRDSLEGYTF,TGTGCCAGCAGTAGGGACTCCTTGGAGGGCTACACCTTC
.,TRBJ1-2,few,16,TRBV5-1,CASSLEAGVYNYGYTF,TGCGCCAGCAGCTTGGAGGCAGGGGTCTATAACTATGGCTACACCTTC
TRBD2,TRBJ2-1,.,14,TRBV2,CASRGLAASNEQFF,TGTGCCAGCAGAGGACTAGCGGCTTCAAATGAGCAGTTCTTC
.,TRBJ2-5,once,16,TRBV7-9,CASSHGTPGYQETQYF,TGTGCCAGCAGCCATGGGACTCCCGGCTACCAAGAGACCCAGTACTTC
TRBD1,TRBJ1-1,.,14,TRBV7-9,CASSFGTGNGEAFF,TGTGCCAGCAGCTTCGGGACAGGGAATGGTGAAGCTTTCTTT
.,TRBJ2-7,.,14,TRBV2,CASRPGQLSYEQYF,TGTGCCAGCCGTCCAGGACAGCTCTCCTACGAGCAGTACTTC
TRBD2,TRBJ2-3,.,14,TRBV28,CASSFGASGYTQYF,TGTGCCAGCAGTTTCGGGGCTAGCGGATATACGCAGTATTTT
.,TRBJ2-3,.,16,TRBV5-1,CASSAAEGGVTDTQYF,TGCGCCAGCAGCGCCGCGGAGGGCGGTGTCACAGATACGCAGTATTTT
TRBD2,TRBJ2-5,.,17,TRBV5-1,CASSLAGLAASQETQYF,TGCGCCAGCAGCTTGGCGGGACTAGCGGCATCTCAAGAGACCCAGTACTTC
.,TRBJ2-7,.,12,TRBV5-6,CASSGLGDEQYF,TGTGCCAGCAGCGGACTTGGGGACGAGCAGTACTTC
TRBD2,TRBJ2-7,few,15,TRBV28,CASSTPGGRGTEQYF,TGTGCCAGCAGTACACCTGGCGGGAGAGGAACAGAGCAGTACTTC
.,TRBJ2-5,.,12,TRBV27,CASTGVQETQYF,TGTGCCAGCACCGGGGTCCAAGAGACCCAGTACTTC
TRBD2,TRBJ2-3,.,16,TRBV5-1,CASSLATGTSVDTQYF,TGCGCCAGCAGCTTGGCCACCGGGACTAGCGTAGATACGCAGTATTTT
TRBD1,TRBJ2-2,few,15,TRBV5-1,CASRGGQGITGELFF,TGCGCCAGCAGGGGCGGACAGGGGATAACCGGGGAGCTGTTTTTT
.,TRBJ2-3,.,15,TRBV5-1,CASSPGQWHTDTQYF,TGCGCCAGCAGCCCTGGACAGTGGCACACAGATACGCAGTATTTT
.,TRBJ1-5,.,13,TRBV2,CASASTGNQPQHF,TGTGCCAGCGCCTCAACAGGCAATCAGCCCCAGCATTTT
.,TRBJ1-2,few,12,TRBV2,CASRPWGDGYTF,TGTGCCAGCAGGCCCTGGGGGGATGGCTACACCTTC
TRBD1,TRBJ1-1,.,15,TRBV10-3,CAISESRGQGAEAFF,TGTGCCATCAGTGAGTCGAGGGGACAGGGGGCTGAAGCTTTCTTT
.,TRBJ1-1,.,13,TRBV28,CASKGGITLGAFF,TGTGCCAGCAAGGGGGGGATTACGCTAGGGGCTTTCTTT
.,TRBJ1-5,.,13,TRBV30,CAWSVLGAQPQHF,TGTGCCTGGAGTGTACTGGGGGCCCAGCCCCAGCATTTT
.,TRBJ1-2,few,14,TRBV6-1,CASSESWEQLGYTF,TGTGCCAGCAGTGAATCGTGGGAGCAACTTGGCTACACCTTC
.,TRBJ2-2,.,15,TRBV6-1,CASSDWRGWTGELFF,TGTGCCAGCAGTGATTGGAGGGGCTGGACCGGGGAGCTGTTTTTT
TRBD2,TRBJ2-1,once,20,TRBV9,CASSVETSGKPERSYNEQFF,TGTGCCAGCAGCGTGGAGACTAGCGGTAAGCCTGAGAGGTCCTACAATGAGCAGTTCTTC
.,TRBJ1-5,.,12,TRBV5-6,CASSFGGQPQHF,TGTGCCAGCAGCTTTGGCGGACAGCCCCAGCATTTT
TRBD1,TRBJ1-1,.,15,TRBV27,CASRNVGTGNPEAFF,TGTGCCAGCAGGAATGTCGGGACAGGGAACCCTGAAGCTTTCTTT
.,TRBJ2-7,.,11,TRBV20-1,CSARGAYEQYF,TGCAGTGCTAGAGGGGCATACGAGCAGTACTTC
TRBD2,TRBJ2-3,once,17,TRBV4-2,CASSQEVSGAGEDTQYF,TGTGCCAGCAGCCAAGAGGTTAGCGGGGCGGGTGAGGATACGCAGTATTTT
TRBD1,TRBJ1-1,.,15,TRBV4-1,CASSPLDREGTEAFF,TGCGCCAGCAGCCCCTTGGACAGGGAGGGCACTGAAGCTTTCTTT
.,TRBJ2-1,.,13,TRBV10-3,CAISELQGYEQFF,TGTGCCATCAGTGAGTTGCAGGGCTATGAGCAGTTCTTC
.,TRBJ1-2,.,13,TRBV9,CASSKGDNYGYTF,TGTGCCAGCAGCAAAGGAGACAACTATGGCTACACCTTC
.,TRBJ2-1,.,13,TRBV7-3,CASSSQGQNEQFF,TGTGCCAGCAGCTCCCAGGGGCAAAATGAGCAGTTCTTC
.,TRBJ1-3,.,16,TRBV2,CASSNPTGHSGNTIYF,TGTGCCAGCAGTAACCCGACAGGTCACTCTGGAAACACCATATATTTT
TRBD1,TRBJ1-5,.,15,TRBV2,CASRPDRGGSQPQHF,TGTGCCAGCAGGCCGGACAGGGGCGGGAGTCAGCCCCAGCATTTT
.,TRBJ2-3,.,15,TRBV9,CASSQGGPSTDTQYF,TGTGCCAGCAGCCAAGGGGGACCCAGCACAGATACGCAGTATTTT
TRBD1,TRBJ2-5,few,15,TRBV4-1,CASSLGQGGDETQYF,TGCGCCAGCAGCCTAGGACAGGGGGGTGATGAGACCCAGTACTTC
.,TRBJ1-1,once,14,TRBV18,CASSPTSGDTEAFF,TGTGCCAGCTCACCAACGTCCGGGGACACTGAAGCTTTCTTT
.,TRBJ1-2,.,13,TRBV19,CASSASEDYGYTF,TGTGCCAGTAGTGCCTCAGAAGACTATGGCTACACCTTC
.,TRBJ2-5,few,15,TRBV4-1,CASSQDGAHQETQYF,TGCGCCAGCAGCCAAGATGGGGCGCACCAAGAGACCCAGTACTTC
.,TRBJ2-7,.,14,TRBV27,CASRWDLRAAEQYF,TGTGCCAGCAGGTGGGACTTGAGGGCGGCCGAGCAGTACTTC
TRBD1,TRBJ1-2,.,14,TRBV30,CAWSGDRGLYGYTF,TGTGCCTGGAGTGGGGACAGGGGGCTGTATGGCTACACCTTC
.,TRBJ1-2,.,15,TRBV21-1,CASSDRDRPNYGYTF,TGTGCCAGCAGCGATAGGGACAGGCCGAACTATGGCTACACCTTC
TRBD1,TRBJ2-7,once,15,TRBV30,CAWSVPGTGLYEQYF,TGTGCCTGGAGTGTACCAGGGACAGGTTTGTACGAGCAGTACTTC
TRBD2,TRBJ2-1,.,16,TRBV7-6,CASSGAAGSSYNEQFF,TGTGCCAGCAGCGGTGCAGCGGGGAGCTCCTACAATGAGCAGTTCTTC
.,TRBJ1-2,.,13,TRBV7-3,CASSLSGEGGYTF,TGTGCCAGCAGCTTAAGCGGGGAGGGGGGCTACACCTTC